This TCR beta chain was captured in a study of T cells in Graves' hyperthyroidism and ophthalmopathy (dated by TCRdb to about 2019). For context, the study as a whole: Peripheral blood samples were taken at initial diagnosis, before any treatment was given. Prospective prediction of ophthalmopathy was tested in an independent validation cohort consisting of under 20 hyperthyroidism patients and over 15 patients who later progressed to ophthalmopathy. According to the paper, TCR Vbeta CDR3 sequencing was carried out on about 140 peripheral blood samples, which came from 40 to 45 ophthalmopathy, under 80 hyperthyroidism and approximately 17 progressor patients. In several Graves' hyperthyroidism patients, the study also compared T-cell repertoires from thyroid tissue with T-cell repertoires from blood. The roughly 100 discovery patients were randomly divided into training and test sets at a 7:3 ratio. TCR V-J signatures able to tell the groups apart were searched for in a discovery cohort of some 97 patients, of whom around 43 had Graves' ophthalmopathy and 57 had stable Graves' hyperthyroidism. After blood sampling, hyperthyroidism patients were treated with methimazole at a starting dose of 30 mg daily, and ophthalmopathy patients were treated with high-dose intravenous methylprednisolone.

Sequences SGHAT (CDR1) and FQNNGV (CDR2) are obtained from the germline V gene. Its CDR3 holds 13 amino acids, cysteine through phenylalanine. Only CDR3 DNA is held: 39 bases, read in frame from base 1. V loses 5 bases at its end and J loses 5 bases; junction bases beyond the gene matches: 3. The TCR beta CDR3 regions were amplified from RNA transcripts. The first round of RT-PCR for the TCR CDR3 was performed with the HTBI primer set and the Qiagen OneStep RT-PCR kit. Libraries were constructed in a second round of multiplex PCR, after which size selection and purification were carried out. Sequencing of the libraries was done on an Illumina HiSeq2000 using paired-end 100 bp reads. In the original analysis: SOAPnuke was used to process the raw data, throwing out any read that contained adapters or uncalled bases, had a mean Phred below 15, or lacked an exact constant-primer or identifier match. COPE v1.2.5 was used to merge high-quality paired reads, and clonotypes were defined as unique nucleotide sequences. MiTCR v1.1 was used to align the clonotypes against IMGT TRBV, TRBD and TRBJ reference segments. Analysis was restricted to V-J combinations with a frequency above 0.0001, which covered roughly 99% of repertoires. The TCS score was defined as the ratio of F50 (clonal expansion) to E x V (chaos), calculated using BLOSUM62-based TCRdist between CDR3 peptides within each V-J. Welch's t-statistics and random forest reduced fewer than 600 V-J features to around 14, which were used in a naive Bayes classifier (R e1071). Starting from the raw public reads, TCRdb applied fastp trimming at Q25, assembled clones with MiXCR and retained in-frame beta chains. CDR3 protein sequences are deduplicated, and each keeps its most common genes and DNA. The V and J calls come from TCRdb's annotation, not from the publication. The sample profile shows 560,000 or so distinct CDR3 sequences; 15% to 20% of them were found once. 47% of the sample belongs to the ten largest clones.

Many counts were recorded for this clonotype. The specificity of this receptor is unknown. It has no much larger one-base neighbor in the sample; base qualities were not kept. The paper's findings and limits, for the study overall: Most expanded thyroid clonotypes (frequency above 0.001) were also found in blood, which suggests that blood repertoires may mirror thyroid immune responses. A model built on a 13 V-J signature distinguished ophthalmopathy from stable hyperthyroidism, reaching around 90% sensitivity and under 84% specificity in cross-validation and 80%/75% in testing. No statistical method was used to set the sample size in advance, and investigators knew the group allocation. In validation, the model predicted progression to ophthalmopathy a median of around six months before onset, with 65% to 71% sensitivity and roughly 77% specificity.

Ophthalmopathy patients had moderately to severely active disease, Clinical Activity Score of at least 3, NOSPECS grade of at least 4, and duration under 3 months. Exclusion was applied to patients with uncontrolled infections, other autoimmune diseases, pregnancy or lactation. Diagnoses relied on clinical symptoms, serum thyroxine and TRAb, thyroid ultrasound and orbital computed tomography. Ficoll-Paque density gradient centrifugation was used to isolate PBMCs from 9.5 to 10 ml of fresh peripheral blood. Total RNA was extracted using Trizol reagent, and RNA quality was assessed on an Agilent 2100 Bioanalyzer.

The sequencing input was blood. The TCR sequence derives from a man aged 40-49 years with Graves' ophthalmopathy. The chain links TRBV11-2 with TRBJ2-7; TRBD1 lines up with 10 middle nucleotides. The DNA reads TGTGCCAGCAGCACCGGGACAGGGGACGAGCAGTACTTC. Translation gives CASSTGTGDEQYF.